Shown below are 21 T cell receptor beta chains from a single sample sequenced in a study of blood T cell repertoires in COVID-19. Sequencing used immunoSEQ multiplex PCR; TCRdb keeps in-frame clones, though not all of them. Of about 80,000 clones in the sample, roughly 82% were seen once. Source material: peripheral blood. These receptors were taken from an elderly man with acute or convalescent COVID-19.

This clone has a single count. The chain couples TRBV19 to TRBJ1-5; TRBD1 aligns across 7 bases. This CDR3 has 13 amino acids. Germline trimming cut 8 bases from V and 7 bases from J; bases unmatched to any gene: 8. In germline, CDR1 is LNHDA, CDR2 SQIVND (reference sequence). The CDR3 loop reads CASAQGLGQPQHF. The CDR3 coding sequence is TGTGCCAGTGCACAGGGGCTGGGGCAGCCCCAGCATTTT.

The rearrangement links TRBV7-8 to TRBJ1-1, with D maybe TRBD1 (5 bases). V lost 4 bases, J lost 5 bases, and 14 bases lay in between. This CDR3 contains 14 residues. Germline assignment: CDR1 SGHVS and CDR2 FQNEAQ. CDR3 DNA: TGTGCCAGCAGCTCCCTTGGGGGAGGGACTGAAGCTTTCTTT. Protein product: CASSSLGGGTEAFF.

The chain employs TRBV10-1 and TRBJ1-2; no definite D call. This CDR3 spans 14 amino acids. V was clipped by 6 bases and J by 0 bases, with 11 bases between them. CDR1 WNHNN and CDR2 SYGVQD come from the germline V gene (reference sequence). CDR3 protein: CASSPGDSNYGYTF. As DNA, the CDR3 is TGCGCCAGCAGCCCCGGAGACTCTAACTATGGCTACACCTTC.

This clone was seen only once. The gene calls are TRBV5-1 and TRBJ1-6, with D tentatively TRBD1 (6 bases). The CDR3 is made up of 15 amino acids. Germline assignment: CDR1 SGHRS and CDR2 YFSETQ. The V end lost 4 bases, the J end lost 7 bases, and 15 bases lay between the germline ends. The CDR3 region has the DNA TGCGCCAGCAGCCCCCAGGGGCCGCTAAATTCACCCCTCCACTTT. Encoded protein: CASSPQGPLNSPLHF. Full variable domain (remainder filled in from reference TRBV5-1 and TRBJ1-6): KAGVTQTPRYLIKTRGQQVTLSCSPISGHRSVSWYQQTPGQGLQFLFEYFSETQRNKGNFPGRFSGRQFSNSRSEMNVSTLELGDSALYLCASSPQGPLNSPLHFGNGTRLTVT.

The V call is TRBV4-2, the J call TRBJ1-2; D may be TRBD1 (6 bases). CDR1 and CDR2 from the germline V gene are LGHNA and YNFKEQ. This CDR3 spans 15 amino acids. V was cut by 2 bases and J by 2 bases, with 12 bases left in between. The CDR3 coding sequence is TGTGCCAGCAGCCAAAGGACAGCCGGGAACTATGGCTACACCTTC. Translating gives CASSQRTAGNYGYTF.

This clone came up a few times. V is TRBV30 and J is TRBJ1-1, with D perhaps TRBD1 (5 bases). CDR1 and CDR2 (germline): GTSNPN, SVGIG (reference sequence). Trimming left V 2 bases short and J 7 bases short, with 11 bases between. CDR3 length: 12 residues. CDR3 in amino acids: CAWSPKGLEAFF. The CDR3 bases are TGTGCCTGGAGTCCGAAGGGACTTGAAGCTTTCTTT.

The V call is TRBV7-2, the J call TRBJ1-2, with a possible D match to TRBD1 (5 bases). The germline gives CDR1 SGHTA, CDR2 FQGNSA. The CDR3 covers 14 residues. V shed 2 bases and J shed 4 bases, with 11 bases lying between them. The CDR3 DNA sequence: TGTGCCAGCAGCTTACGAGGGGAGGGCTATGGCTACACCTTC. Translated: CASSLRGEGYGYTF.

This clone was detected only once. This chain joins TRBV5-1 and TRBJ1-5; no definite D call. V was pared by 1 base and J by 0 bases, with 8 bases between. This CDR3 is built from 15 residues. CDR1 and CDR2 (germline): SGHRS, YFSETQ. In DNA form, the CDR3 reads TGCGCCAGCAGCTTGACGGGGAATAGCAATCAGCCCCAGCATTTT. Its protein product is CASSLTGNSNQPQHF.

V and J are TRBV12-3 or TRBV12-4 and TRBJ1-5, with D uncertain. This CDR3 has 13 amino acids. Trimming took 2 bases from V and 5 from J, leaving 7 bases between them. This chain's CDR3 is CASSLSGDQPQHF. The CDR3, as DNA: TGTGCCAGCAGTTTATCGGGTGATCAGCCCCAGCATTTT.

This clone was counted only a few times. The chain combines TRBV4-2 with TRBJ1-1, with D uncertain. Germline V gene lookup returns CDR1 LGHNA and CDR2 YNFKEQ. V was cut by 1 base and J by 8 bases, with 5 bases left in between. The CDR3 sequence is 11 residues long. In nucleotides, the CDR3 is TGTGCCAGCAGCCAAGCCAAAGAAGCTTTCTTT. This encodes CASSQAKEAFF.

This chain uses TRBV12-3 or TRBV12-4 with TRBJ2-3; possible D gene TRBD2, 5 bases. Trimming pared 3 bases from V and 6 bases from J, leaving 10 bases between. The CDR3 is made up of 13 amino acids. The CDR3 region is CASSFEGFDTQYF. The CDR3 region has the DNA TGTGCCAGCAGTTTTGAGGGTTTCGATACGCAGTATTTT.

This chain joins TRBV5-1 and TRBJ2-3; a weak D match, TRBD2 (5 bases). The CDR3 length is 12 residues. V lost 5 bases and J 1 base, leaving 5 bases between the germline ends. The germline V gene has CDR1 SGHRS and CDR2 YFSETQ. The CDR3 DNA reads TGCGCCAGCAGAGCGGGCACAGATACGCAGTATTTT. Translated: CASRAGTDTQYF.

V usage is TRBV19 and J usage is TRBJ2-7; TRBD1 is a possible D gene (6 bases). The V end was cut by 3 bases, the J end by 6 bases, with 18 bases between. The germline V gene encodes CDR1 LNHDA and CDR2 SQIVND (reference sequence). The CDR3 loop spans 15 amino acids. As DNA, the CDR3 is TGTGCCAGTAGTATGGGCAGGGGCATGAGCTCCGAGCAGTACTTC. This codes for CASSMGRGMSSEQYF.

The V gene is TRBV3-1 (or the pseudogene TRBV3-2), the J gene TRBJ1-2, with a weak D call TRBD1 (5 bases). Trimming removed 1 base from V and 4 bases from J, with 25 bases in between. The CDR3 loop spans 19 amino acids. The germline gives CDR1 LGHDT, CDR2 YNNKEL (reference sequence). CDR3 nucleotide sequence: TGTGCCAGCAGCCAAGCAACTGCGGGACTCTGGGGAGCGGGCTATGGCTACACCTTC. Protein sequence: CASSQATAGLWGAGYGYTF.

Only a few counts were recorded for this clone. V and J are TRBV7-2 and TRBJ1-5; 9 bases fit TRBD1. The CDR3 contains 15 residues. With V trimmed by 5 bases and J by 4 bases, 6 bases remained unmatched. Germline V CDR1 and CDR2: SGHTA, FQGNSA. CDR3 amino acids: CASSQLGTGNQPQHF. DNA for the CDR3: TGTGCCAGCAGCCAGTTGGGGACAGGGAATCAGCCCCAGCATTTT.

This chain uses TRBV7-9 with TRBJ2-7, with D possibly being TRBD1 (6 bases). Germline CDR1 SEHNR, CDR2 FQNEAQ (reference sequence). Trimming took off 4 bases at V and 0 bases at J, with 10 bases between the two ends. This CDR3 region has 14 residues. The DNA of the CDR3 is TGTGCCAGCAGCTACGGACAGAGCTCCTACGAGCAGTACTTC. As protein: CASSYGQSSYEQYF.

V and J are TRBV7-9 and TRBJ1-5, with D unclear. V lost 5 bases and J 0 bases, leaving 5 bases between the germline ends. This CDR3 is 13 amino acids long. The germline V gene has CDR1 SEHNR and CDR2 FQNEAQ (reference sequence). The CDR3 DNA sequence: TGTGCCAGCAGCCCAAATAGCAATCAGCCCCAGCATTTT. Protein: CASSPNSNQPQHF.

This clone turned up a few times. V gene TRBV3-1 (or the pseudogene TRBV3-2) combines with J gene TRBJ2-6; tentatively, D is TRBD1 (6 bases). The CDR3 sequence is 18 residues long. CDR1 LGHDT and CDR2 YNNKEL come from the germline V gene (reference sequence). V lost 4 bases, J lost 0 bases, and 16 bases lay in between. As DNA, the CDR3 is TGTGCCAGCAGCCCGCGCCAGGGGTTAAGCTCTGGGGCCAACGTCCTGACTTTC. Residues: CASSPRQGLSSGANVLTF.

The chain has TRBV5-1 and TRBJ2-3, with 8 bases that match TRBD2. There are 14 residues in the CDR3. With V trimmed by 2 bases and J by 4 bases, 3 bases remained unmatched. CDR1 is SGHRS and CDR2 is YFSETQ in the germline V gene. CDR3 protein: CASSFSGGSDTQYF. CDR3 coding DNA: TGCGCCAGCAGCTTCAGCGGGGGATCAGATACGCAGTATTTT.

This clone has only a few counts. V is TRBV6-6 and J is TRBJ1-4, with D possibly matching TRBD1 (5 bases). V gave up 6 bases and J gave up 7 bases, with 15 bases separating them. Germline lookup yields CDR1 MNHNY and CDR2 SVGAGI (reference sequence). The length of the CDR3 is 14 residues. The chain's CDR3 is CASSYGRGGEKLFF. In DNA form, the CDR3 reads TGTGCCAGCAGCTACGGGCGGGGGGGTGAAAAACTGTTTTTT.

This clone was detected a few times. The J gene is TRBJ2-3, the V gene TRBV5-1, with a tentative D call TRBD2 (5 bases). The CDR3 runs 14 residues. Per the germline V gene, CDR1 is SGHRS and CDR2 is YFSETQ. V was shortened by 0 bases and J by 6 bases, with 11 bases between the two germline ends. This CDR3 reads CASSLVQRGDTQYF. CDR3 coding DNA: TGCGCCAGCAGCTTGGTACAGCGAGGGGATACGCAGTATTTT.